The 5 T cell receptor beta chains below were found in one sample sequenced in a study of regulatory T cells in long-lasting Graves disease. The time point here: newly diagnosed GD, antithyroid drugs for less than 3 months. The TCR library was made from RNA extracted from PBMCs. Libraries of TCR beta came from iRepertoire HTBI primers plus Arm-PCR of CDR3 regions. TCRdb redid the calling of the multiplex PCR reads with MiXCR, one entry per CDR3 protein. The sample contains 550,000 to 650,000 distinct CDR3 sequences, about 16% of which appear only once. This sample also belongs to another study, concerning T cells in Graves' hyperthyroidism and ophthalmopathy.

The sample in question was peripheral blood mononuclear cells (PBMCs), obtained at new diagnosis, from a patient treated with antithyroid drugs. The receptors originated from a man aged 18 to 30 with Graves disease.

The V and J genes are TRBV5-1 and TRBJ2-6, with 10 bases that match TRBD2. The J segment lost 2 bases and the V segment lost 0 bases, leaving 2 bases of the junction unmatched. The length of the CDR3 is 17 residues. Germline V lookup: CDR1 SGHRS, CDR2 YFSETQ. In DNA form, the CDR3 reads TGCGCCAGCAGCTTGGGGCTAGCGGGAGCTGGGGCCAACGTCCTGACTTTC. Amino acids: CASSLGLAGAGANVLTF.

This clonotype was observed a handful of times. The V call is TRBV5-1, the J call TRBJ1-1; D gene uncertain. The V end was cut by 0 bases, the J end by 2 bases, with 8 bases between. This CDR3 contains 14 residues. Germline CDR1 and CDR2: SGHRS and YFSETQ. The CDR3 loop reads CASSLGDPNTEAFF. As DNA, the CDR3 is TGCGCCAGCAGCTTGGGGGATCCAAACACTGAAGCTTTCTTT.

This chain connects TRBV11-2 to TRBJ1-1; D might be TRBD1 (5 bases). V lost 2 bases and J lost 2, with 15 bases in between. Germline assignment: CDR1 SGHAT and CDR2 FQNNGV. The CDR3 contains 16 residues. Written as DNA, the CDR3 is TGTGCCAGCAGCTTATATCTTCAGGGCGACAACACTGAAGCTTTCTTT. This encodes CASSLYLQGDNTEAFF.

The table lists this clonotype with a few counts. The chain employs TRBV28 and TRBJ2-1; 11 positions match TRBD2. V gave up 4 bases and J gave up 8 bases; unmatched junction bases: 13. CDR3 length: 17 residues. Looked up from germline, CDR1 is MDHEN and CDR2 is SYDVKM. The CDR3: CASSSPKLAGATDEQFF. Written as DNA, the CDR3 is TGTGCCAGCAGTTCACCTAAACTAGCGGGAGCGACCGATGAGCAGTTCTTC.

This clonotype was recorded at least ten times. The rearrangement links TRBV19 to TRBJ1-6; TRBD1 matches at 8 bases. V shed 3 bases and J 12 bases; nucleotides not matched to a gene: 4. Germline loops: CDR1 LNHDA, CDR2 SQIVND (reference sequence). There are 13 residues in the CDR3. CDR3: CASSMGTGRPLHF. The CDR3 region has the DNA TGTGCCAGTAGTATGGGGACAGGAAGACCCCTCCACTTT.